A selection of T cell receptor beta chains follows, all from one sample in a study of molecular identifiers for immune sequencing clone quantification. TCRdb fed the PCR reads into MiXCR, producing one record per CDR3 protein. This sample has 40,000 or so distinct CDR3 sequences; over 15% occur once, and the top ten carry roughly 0.99%. Sequenced material: naive CD8+ T cells from blood, with Jurkat cell RNA spiked in. These receptors all come from a human donor in good health. Some libraries in this study had Jurkat cell RNA spiked in. Each CDR3 is given with its conserved first and last residue. The size of a clone is reported for some rows only, either as once, few or many, or as a class for expanded clones.

V	J	size	CDR3
TRBV19	TRBJ1-1	many	CASSIGGVMAFF
TRBV7-6	TRBJ1-6	many	CASSLAVYNSPLHF
TRBV20-1	TRBJ2-6	many	CSARDSRDRGPGANVLTF
TRBV2	TRBJ1-1	many	CASIEGRTTWNTEAFF
TRBV7-2	TRBJ2-5	many	CASSSPATGEYQETQYF
TRBV27	TRBJ2-3	many	CASSPLQADTQYF
TRBV27	TRBJ2-7	many	CASSGGSYEQYF
TRBV3-1	TRBJ1-5	many	CASSQRGQPQHF
TRBV25-1	TRBJ1-1	many	CASSLDSLGAEAFF
TRBV12-3/TRBV12-4	TRBJ2-2	many	CATPTRGGVTGELFF
TRBV7-9	TRBJ1-1	many	CASSLGDKNTEAFF
TRBV2	TRBJ2-3	NA	CASSGPGQAATDTQYF
TRBV19	TRBJ2-1	many	CASSIETRNYNEQFF
TRBV20-1	TRBJ1-1	many	CSARMWGMNTEAFF
TRBV6-5	TRBJ1-1	many	CASSYSGDRAFF
TRBV5-5	TRBJ2-4	many	CASSLGAQNIQYF
TRBV30	TRBJ2-7	many	CAWTGLGREQYF
TRBV19	TRBJ1-1	many	CASSIAGPNTEAFF
TRBV6-5	TRBJ2-7	many	CASSYADSLEQYF
TRBV20-1	TRBJ2-7	NA	CSTVGGRAYEQYF
TRBV30	TRBJ2-5	many	CAWNQGGETQYF
TRBV6-1	TRBJ2-7	NA	CASSLLGGEQYF
TRBV13	TRBJ2-3	many	CASSIQQGLGDTQYF
TRBV6-6	TRBJ2-5	many	CATGGREEFPQETQYF
TRBV27	TRBJ2-3	NA	CASGEPTENTDTQYF
TRBV12-5	TRBJ1-1	many	CASAHGRTGRTEAFF
TRBV20-1	TRBJ2-3	many	CSAGGQGPDTQYF
TRBV27	TRBJ2-7	many	CASTRGGLDEQYF
TRBV4-3	TRBJ2-4	many	CASSQSGAGLAKNIQYF
TRBV20-1	TRBJ2-7	many	CSALAASSYEQYF
TRBV7-2	TRBJ1-5	many	CASSLTGMNSNQPQHF
TRBV9	TRBJ2-7	many	CASSVVCYPCYEQYF
TRBV23-1	TRBJ2-2	many	CASKGELFF
TRBV28	TRBJ2-7	many	CASSFVVATEVNYEQYF
TRBV29-1	TRBJ2-1	many	CSVDPPGEVEQFF
TRBV4-3	TRBJ1-1	many	CASSQDRDLRGSEAFF
TRBV9	TRBJ1-4	many	CASSVGTNNEKLFF
TRBV4-1	TRBJ2-2	once	CASSQGLAQNTGELFF
TRBV13	TRBJ1-4	many	CASTLRGNEKLFF
TRBV5-8	TRBJ2-3	many	CASRERSTDTQYF
TRBV29-1	TRBJ2-3	once	CSVTTPPTGTDTQYF